This T cell receptor beta chain was recorded in a study of cytomegalovirus exposure and HLA in healthy donors. Trimming pared 5 bases from V and 4 bases from J, leaving 11 bases between. The CDR3 length is 13 residues. Germline V lookup: CDR1 GTSNPN, CDR2 SVGIG (reference sequence). The PCR was carried out with 60 Vbeta primers and 13 Jbeta primers. The method was immunoSEQ multiplex PCR; TCRdb's version includes in-frame clones alone and lacks a portion of them. The table includes under 120,000 clones, 60% to 70% detected once. The chain uses TRBV30 and TRBJ1-4; D might be TRBD1 (5 bases). The specimen sequenced was PBMCs. The receptor comes from a young man in good health and CMV-seropositive. DNA of the CDR3: TGTGCCTGGGGAAGGACATTTAATGAAAAACTGTTTTTT. Amino acid sequence: CAWGRTFNEKLFF.